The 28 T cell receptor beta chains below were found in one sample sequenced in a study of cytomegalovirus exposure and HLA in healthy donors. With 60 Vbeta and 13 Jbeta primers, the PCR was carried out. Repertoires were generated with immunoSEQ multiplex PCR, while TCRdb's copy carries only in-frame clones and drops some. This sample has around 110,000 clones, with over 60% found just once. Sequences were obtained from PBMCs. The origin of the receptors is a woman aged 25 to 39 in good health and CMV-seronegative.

The CDR3 DNA reads TGTGCCAGCAGCGTAGAGGGAGCCACAGATACGCAGTATTTT. Translating gives CASSVEGATDTQYF. The rearrangement links TRBV9 to TRBJ2-3, with D possibly TRBD2 on 5 matching bases. V was cut by 0 bases and J by 2 bases, with 7 bases left in between. The CDR3 loop spans 14 amino acids. Germline lookup yields CDR1 SGDLS and CDR2 YYNGEE.

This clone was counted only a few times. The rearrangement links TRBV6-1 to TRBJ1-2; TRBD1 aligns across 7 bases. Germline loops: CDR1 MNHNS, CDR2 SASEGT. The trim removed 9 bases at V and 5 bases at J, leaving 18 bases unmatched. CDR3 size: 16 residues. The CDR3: CARIERGQPFPYGYTF. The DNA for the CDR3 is TGTGCCAGGATTGAACGGGGACAGCCTTTCCCGTATGGCTACACCTTC.

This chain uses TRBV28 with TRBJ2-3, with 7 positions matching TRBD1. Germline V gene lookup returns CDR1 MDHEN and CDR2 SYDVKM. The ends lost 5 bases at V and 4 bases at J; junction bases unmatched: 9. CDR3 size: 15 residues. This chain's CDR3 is CASSTQQGLADTQYF. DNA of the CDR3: TGTGCCAGCAGTACCCAACAGGGGCTAGCAGATACGCAGTATTTT.

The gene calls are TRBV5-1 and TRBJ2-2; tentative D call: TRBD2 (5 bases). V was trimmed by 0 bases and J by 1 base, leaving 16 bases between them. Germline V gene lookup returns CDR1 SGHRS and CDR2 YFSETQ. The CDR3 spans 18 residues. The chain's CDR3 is CASSLARKAEMNTGELFF. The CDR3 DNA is TGCGCCAGCAGCTTGGCGCGGAAAGCGGAGATGAACACCGGGGAGCTGTTTTTT.

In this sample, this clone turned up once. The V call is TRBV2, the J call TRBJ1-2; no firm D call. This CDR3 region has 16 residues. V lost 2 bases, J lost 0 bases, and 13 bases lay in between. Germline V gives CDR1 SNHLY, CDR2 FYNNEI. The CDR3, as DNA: TGTGCCAGCAGTGAAACGGGGTCCCCTACTAACTATGGCTACACCTTC. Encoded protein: CASSETGSPTNYGYTF.

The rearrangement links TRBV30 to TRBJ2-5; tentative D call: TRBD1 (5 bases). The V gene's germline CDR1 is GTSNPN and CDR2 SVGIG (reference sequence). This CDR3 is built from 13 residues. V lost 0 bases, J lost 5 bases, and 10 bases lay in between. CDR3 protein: CAWSVQAGETQYF. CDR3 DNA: TGTGCCTGGAGTGTACAGGCTGGGGAGACCCAGTACTTC.

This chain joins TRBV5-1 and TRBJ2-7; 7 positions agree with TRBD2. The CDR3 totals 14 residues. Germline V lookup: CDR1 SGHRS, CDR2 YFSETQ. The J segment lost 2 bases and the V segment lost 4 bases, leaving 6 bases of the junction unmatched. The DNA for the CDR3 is TGCGCCAGCAGCCAAGGGACTAACCCCTACGAGCAGTACTTC. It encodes CASSQGTNPYEQYF.

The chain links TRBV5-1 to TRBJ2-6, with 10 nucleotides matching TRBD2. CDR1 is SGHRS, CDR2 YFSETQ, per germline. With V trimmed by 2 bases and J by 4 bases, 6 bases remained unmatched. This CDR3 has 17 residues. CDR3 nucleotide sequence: TGCGCCAGCAGCTTAGAGCTAGCGGGAGCCGGGGCCAACGTCCTGACTTTC. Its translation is CASSLELAGAGANVLTF.

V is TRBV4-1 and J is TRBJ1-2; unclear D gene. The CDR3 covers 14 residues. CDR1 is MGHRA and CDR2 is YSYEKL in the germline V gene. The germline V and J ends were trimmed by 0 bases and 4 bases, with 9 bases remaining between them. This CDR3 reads CASSQDRSIYGYTF. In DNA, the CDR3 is TGCGCCAGCAGCCAAGATCGGTCGATCTATGGCTACACCTTC.

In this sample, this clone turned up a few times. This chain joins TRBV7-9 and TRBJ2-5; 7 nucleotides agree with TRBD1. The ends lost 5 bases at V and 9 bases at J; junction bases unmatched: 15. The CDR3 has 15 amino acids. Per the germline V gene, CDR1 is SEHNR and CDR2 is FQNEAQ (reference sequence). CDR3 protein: CASSITGTVGVAQYF. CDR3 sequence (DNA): TGTGCCAGCAGCATCACCGGGACAGTAGGGGTGGCCCAGTACTTC.

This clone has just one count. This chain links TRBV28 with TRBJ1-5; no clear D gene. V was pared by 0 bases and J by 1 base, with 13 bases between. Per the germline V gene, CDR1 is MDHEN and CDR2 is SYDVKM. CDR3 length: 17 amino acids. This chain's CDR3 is CASSLWSGRPSNQPQHF. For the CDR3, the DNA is TGTGCCAGCAGTTTATGGTCTGGCCGCCCGAGCAATCAGCCCCAGCATTTT.

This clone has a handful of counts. CDR3 in amino acids: CASSHDPGLAGRVSSYNEQFF. CDR3 sequence (DNA): TGCGCCAGCAGCCATGACCCTGGACTAGCGGGACGGGTTAGCTCCTACAATGAGCAGTTCTTC. The rearrangement joins TRBV4-3 to TRBJ2-1, with 12 bases that match TRBD2. The CDR3 is made up of 21 amino acids. Germline-derived CDR1 and CDR2 are LGHNA and YSLEER. Losses at the gene ends were 3 bases for V and 0 bases for J; bases not matched to a gene: 15.

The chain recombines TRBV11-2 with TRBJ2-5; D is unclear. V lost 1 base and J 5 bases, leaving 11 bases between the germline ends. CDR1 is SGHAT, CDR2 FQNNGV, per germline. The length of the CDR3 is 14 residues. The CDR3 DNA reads TGTGCCAGCAGCTTAGCATCGACTCTCGAGACCCAGTACTTC. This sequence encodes CASSLASTLETQYF.

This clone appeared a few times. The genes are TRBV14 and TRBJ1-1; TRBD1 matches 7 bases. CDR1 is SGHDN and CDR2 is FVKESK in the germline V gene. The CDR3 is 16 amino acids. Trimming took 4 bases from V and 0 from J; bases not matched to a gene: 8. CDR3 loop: CASSRLRGLLNTEAFF. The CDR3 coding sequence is TGTGCCAGCAGCCGCCTAAGGGGGCTGTTGAACACTGAAGCTTTCTTT. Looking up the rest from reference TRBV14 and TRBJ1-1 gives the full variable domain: EAGVTQFPSHSVIEKGQTVTLRCDPISGHDNLYWYRRVMGKEIKFLLHFVKESKQDESGMPNNRFLAERTGGTYSTLKVQPAELEDSGVYFCASSRLRGLLNTEAFFGQGTRLTVV.

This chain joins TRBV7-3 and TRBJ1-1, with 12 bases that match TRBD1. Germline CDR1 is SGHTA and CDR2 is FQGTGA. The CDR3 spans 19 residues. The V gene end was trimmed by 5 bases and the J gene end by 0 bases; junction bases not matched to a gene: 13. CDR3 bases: TGTGCCAGCAGCGCAAACGGGACAGGGGGCCTCATTGTGAACACTGAAGCTTTCTTT. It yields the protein CASSANGTGGLIVNTEAFF.

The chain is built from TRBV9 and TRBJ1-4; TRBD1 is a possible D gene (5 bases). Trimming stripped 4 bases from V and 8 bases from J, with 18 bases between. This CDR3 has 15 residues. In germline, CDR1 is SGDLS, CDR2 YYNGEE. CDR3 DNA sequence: TGTGCCAGCAGCCCCACGGGGGGGGATAGCGAAAAACTGTTTTTT. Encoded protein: CASSPTGGDSEKLFF.

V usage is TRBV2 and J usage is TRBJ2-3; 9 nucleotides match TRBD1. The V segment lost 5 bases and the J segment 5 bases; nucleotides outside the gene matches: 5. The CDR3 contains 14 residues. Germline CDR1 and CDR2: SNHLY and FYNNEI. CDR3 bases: TGTGCCAGCAGTTTACAGGGGGCGCAAGATACGCAGTATTTT. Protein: CASSLQGAQDTQYF.

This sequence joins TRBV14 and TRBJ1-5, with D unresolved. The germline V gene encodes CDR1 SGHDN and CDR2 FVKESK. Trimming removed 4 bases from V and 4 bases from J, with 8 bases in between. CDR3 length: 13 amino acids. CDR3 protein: CASSRNSNQPQHF. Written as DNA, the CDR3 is TGTGCCAGCAGCCGAAACAGTAATCAGCCCCAGCATTTT.

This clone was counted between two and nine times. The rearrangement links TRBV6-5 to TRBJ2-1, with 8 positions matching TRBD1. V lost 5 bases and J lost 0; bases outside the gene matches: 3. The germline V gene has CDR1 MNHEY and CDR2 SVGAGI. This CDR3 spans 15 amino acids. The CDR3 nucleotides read TGTGCCAGCAGTCTTGACAGGGGCTCCTACAATGAGCAGTTCTTC. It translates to CASSLDRGSYNEQFF.

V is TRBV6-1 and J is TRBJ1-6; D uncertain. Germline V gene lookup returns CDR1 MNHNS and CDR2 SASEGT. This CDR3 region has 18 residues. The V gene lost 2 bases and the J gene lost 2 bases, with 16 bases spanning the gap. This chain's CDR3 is CASSEYAPVVTYNSPLHF. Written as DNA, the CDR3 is TGTGCCAGCAGTGAATACGCCCCAGTTGTAACCTATAATTCACCCCTCCACTTT.

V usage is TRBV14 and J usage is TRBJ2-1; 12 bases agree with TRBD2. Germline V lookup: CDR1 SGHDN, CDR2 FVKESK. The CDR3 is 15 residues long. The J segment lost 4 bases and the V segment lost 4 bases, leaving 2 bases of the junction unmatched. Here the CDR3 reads CASSLGTSGYNEQFF. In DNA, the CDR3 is TGTGCCAGCAGCCTCGGGACTAGCGGGTACAATGAGCAGTTCTTC.

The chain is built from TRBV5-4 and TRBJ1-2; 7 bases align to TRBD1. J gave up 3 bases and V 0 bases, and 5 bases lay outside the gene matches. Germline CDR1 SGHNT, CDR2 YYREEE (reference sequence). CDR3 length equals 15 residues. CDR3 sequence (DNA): TGTGCCAGCAGCTTGGAGAGGGGGCTAGACTATGGCTACACCTTC. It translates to CASSLERGLDYGYTF.

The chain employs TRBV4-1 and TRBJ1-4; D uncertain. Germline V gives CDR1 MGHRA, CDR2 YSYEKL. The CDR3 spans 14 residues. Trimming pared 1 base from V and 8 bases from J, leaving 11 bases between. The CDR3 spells CASSQGHGYEKLFF. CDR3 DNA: TGCGCCAGCAGCCAAGGGCACGGGTACGAAAAACTGTTTTTT.

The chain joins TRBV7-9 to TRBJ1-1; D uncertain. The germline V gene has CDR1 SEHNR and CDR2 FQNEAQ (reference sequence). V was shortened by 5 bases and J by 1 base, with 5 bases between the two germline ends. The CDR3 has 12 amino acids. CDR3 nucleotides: TGTGCCAGCAGCCAGAAGAACACTGAAGCTTTCTTT. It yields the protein CASSQKNTEAFF.

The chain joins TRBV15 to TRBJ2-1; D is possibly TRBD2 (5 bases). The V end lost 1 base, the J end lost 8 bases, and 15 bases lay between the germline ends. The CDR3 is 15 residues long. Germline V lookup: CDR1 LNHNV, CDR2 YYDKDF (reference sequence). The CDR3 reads CATSRAVGGKDEQFF. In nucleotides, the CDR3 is TGTGCCACCAGCAGAGCCGTAGGAGGCAAGGATGAGCAGTTCTTC. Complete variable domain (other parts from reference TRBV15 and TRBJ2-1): DAMVIQNPRYQVTQFGKPVTLSCSQTLNHNVMYWYQQKSSQAPKLLFHYYDKDFNNEADTPDNFQSRRPNTSFCFLDIRSPGLGDTAMYLCATSRAVGGKDEQFFGPGTRLTVL.

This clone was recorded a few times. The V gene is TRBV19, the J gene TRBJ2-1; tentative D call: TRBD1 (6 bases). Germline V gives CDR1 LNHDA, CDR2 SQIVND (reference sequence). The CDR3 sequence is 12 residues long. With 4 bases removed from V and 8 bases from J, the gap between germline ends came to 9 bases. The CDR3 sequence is CASSTQGYEQFF. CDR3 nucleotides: TGTGCCAGTAGTACACAGGGCTATGAGCAGTTCTTC.

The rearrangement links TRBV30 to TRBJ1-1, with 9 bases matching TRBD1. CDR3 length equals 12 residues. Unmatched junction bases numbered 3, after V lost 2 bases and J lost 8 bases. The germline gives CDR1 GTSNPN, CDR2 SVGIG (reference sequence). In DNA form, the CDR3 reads TGTGCCTGGAGTTCGACAGGGGGGGAAGCTTTCTTT. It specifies CAWSSTGGEAFF.

CDR3 sequence (DNA): TGTGCCAGTTACCTGGCGGGGGGCGGCTATGGCTACACCTTC. It specifies CASYLAGGGYGYTF. This sequence joins TRBV5-6 and TRBJ1-2; tentatively, D is TRBD1 (6 bases). V was shortened by 8 bases and J by 4 bases, with 18 bases between the two germline ends. This CDR3 has 14 residues. CDR1 and CDR2 from the germline V gene are SGHDT and YYEEEE.